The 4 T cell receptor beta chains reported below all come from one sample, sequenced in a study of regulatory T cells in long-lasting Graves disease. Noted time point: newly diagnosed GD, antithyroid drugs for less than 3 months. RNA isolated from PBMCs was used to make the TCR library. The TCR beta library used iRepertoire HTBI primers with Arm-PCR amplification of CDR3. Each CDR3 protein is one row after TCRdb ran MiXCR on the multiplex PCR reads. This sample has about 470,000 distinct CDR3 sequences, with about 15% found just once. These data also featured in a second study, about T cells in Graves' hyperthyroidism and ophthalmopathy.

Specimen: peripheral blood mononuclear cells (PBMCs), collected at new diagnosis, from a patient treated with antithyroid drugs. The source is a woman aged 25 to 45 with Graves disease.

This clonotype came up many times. The CDR3: CASSLGLAEGRETQYF. CDR3 coding DNA: TGTGCCAGCAGCCTGGGACTAGCGGAGGGGCGCGAGACCCAGTACTTC. The chain recombines TRBV5-5 with TRBJ2-5, with 11 bases identical to TRBD2. The V gene end was trimmed by 4 bases and the J gene end by 5 bases; junction bases not matched to a gene: 10. Germline V gene data show CDR1 as SGHKS and CDR2 as YYEKEE (reference sequence). This CDR3 contains 16 residues.

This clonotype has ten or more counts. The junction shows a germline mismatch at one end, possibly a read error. CDR3 nucleotide sequence: TGTGCTAGCAGCACGTGGGCACAAGAGACCCAGTACTTC. Residues: CASSTWAQETQYF. The chain is built from TRBV7-7 and TRBJ2-5; D not certain. CDR3 length equals 13 residues. Germline CDR1 and CDR2: SSHAT and FNYEAQ (reference sequence).

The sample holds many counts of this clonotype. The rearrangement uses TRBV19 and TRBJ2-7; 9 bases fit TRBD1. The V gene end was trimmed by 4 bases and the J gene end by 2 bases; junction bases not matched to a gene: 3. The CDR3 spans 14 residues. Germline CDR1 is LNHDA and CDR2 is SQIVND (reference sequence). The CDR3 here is CASSRDRATYEQYF. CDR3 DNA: TGTGCCAGTAGTAGGGACAGGGCAACCTACGAGCAGTACTTC.

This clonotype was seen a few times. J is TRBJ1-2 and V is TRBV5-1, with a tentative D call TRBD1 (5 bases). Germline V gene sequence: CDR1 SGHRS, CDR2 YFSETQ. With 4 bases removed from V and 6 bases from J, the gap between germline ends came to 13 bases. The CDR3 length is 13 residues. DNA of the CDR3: TGCGCCAGCAGCGGGACCGCCCGGGATGGCTACACCTTC. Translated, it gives CASSGTARDGYTF.